This TCR beta chain was recorded in a study of OX40 agonist ivuxolimab in advanced cancers. Assay used: immunoSEQ multiplex PCR; TCRdb lists only in-frame clones, some missing. The sample has over 40,000 clones, approximately 83% seen once; the top ten hold approximately 0.4%. The TCR originated in an adult with an advanced solid tumor such as melanoma, head and neck, liver or kidney cancer. The sequencing here drew on CD4+ or CD8+ T cells sorted from blood, taken in a trial of the OX40 agonist ivuxolimab.

The CDR3 coding sequence is TGTGCCAGTAGTCCCCCCAGCAGGGGGGGTGAGACCCAGTACTTC. It specifies CASSPPSRGGETQYF. The V and J genes are TRBV19 and TRBJ2-5; D could derive from TRBD1 or TRBD2 (7 bases each). With 5 bases removed from V and 5 bases from J, the gap between germline ends came to 18 bases. The CDR3 sequence is 15 residues long. Germline CDR1 reads LNHDA; CDR2 reads SQIVND (reference sequence).